These 17 T cell receptor beta chains originate from one sample sequenced in a study of cytomegalovirus exposure and HLA in healthy donors. The study ran its PCR with 60 Vbeta and 13 Jbeta primers. The assay was immunoSEQ multiplex PCR, and TCRdb's table has in-frame clones only and misses some. The sample records 120,000 to 150,000 clones, around 72% being singletons. Source material: PBMCs. The receptors come from a man aged 35 to 55 in good health and CMV-seronegative.

The genes are TRBV13 and TRBJ2-1, with TRBD2 identical over 9 bases. J lost 6 bases, V lost 6 bases, and 9 bases had no gene match. Germline V gene data show CDR1 as PRHDT and CDR2 as FYEKMQ (reference sequence). The length of the CDR3 is 15 residues. The CDR3 coding sequence is TGTGCCAGCAGGTTTATTGCGGGAGGGCCCAATGAGCAGTTCTTC. Residues: CASRFIAGGPNEQFF.

V is TRBV9 and J is TRBJ2-3; D not resolved. Germline V gives CDR1 SGDLS, CDR2 YYNGEE. V was clipped by 0 bases and J by 4 bases, with 9 bases between them. The CDR3 length is 14 residues. In DNA, the CDR3 is TGTGCCAGCAGCGTAGCTACTTCCTCAGATACGCAGTATTTT. This translates into CASSVATSSDTQYF.

The genes are TRBV5-4 and TRBJ2-5, with 12 bases aligning to TRBD2. There are 17 residues in the CDR3. CDR1 and CDR2 (germline): SGHNT, YYREEE (reference sequence). The V and J ends lost 2 bases and 1 base, in that order; junction bases with no gene match: 6. The CDR3 bases are TGTGCCAGCAGCTTATTGGGACTAGCGGGCCCCCAAGAGACCCAGTACTTC. This sequence encodes CASSLLGLAGPQETQYF.

As to this clone: The junction and the germline gene differ at one end; a read error may be behind it. The chain combines TRBV6-5 with TRBJ1-6, with D possibly TRBD1 on 5 matching bases. The CDR3 consists of 13 residues. From germline, CDR1 is MNHEY and CDR2 SVGAGI. The CDR3 DNA is TGTGCCAGCAATGGGGGGATCACGGCACCCCTCAACTTT. Amino acid sequence: CASNGGITAPLNF.

The rearrangement links TRBV6-5 to TRBJ2-7; a possible D gene is TRBD2 (5 bases). Looked up from germline, CDR1 is MNHEY and CDR2 is SVGAGI. The CDR3 sequence is 14 residues long. V was shortened by 2 bases and J by 7 bases, with 15 bases between the two germline ends. The CDR3 nucleotides read TGTGCCAGCAGTTACGGCATACAACTAGGGGAGCAGTACTTC. This codes for CASSYGIQLGEQYF.

V and J are TRBV5-1 and TRBJ2-7, with 7 bases fitting TRBD2. The germline V gene encodes CDR1 SGHRS and CDR2 YFSETQ. Trimming took 6 bases from V and 3 from J; bases not matched to a gene: 0. CDR3 length equals 11 residues. In nucleotides, the CDR3 is TGCGCCAGCAAGCGGGACTACGAGCAGTACTTC. As protein: CASKRDYEQYF.

The rearrangement links TRBV2 to TRBJ2-1; 14 nucleotides align to TRBD2. The CDR3 runs 16 residues. Germline-derived CDR1 and CDR2 are SNHLY and FYNNEI. The J segment lost 4 bases and the V segment lost 3 bases, leaving 2 bases of the junction unmatched. CDR3 in amino acids: CASSDGTSGSYNEQFF. The CDR3 nucleotides are TGTGCCAGCAGTGACGGGACTAGCGGGAGTTACAATGAGCAGTTCTTC.

The rearrangement joins TRBV10-1 to TRBJ2-5; the match to TRBD1 covers 7 bases. Germline CDR1 WNHNN, CDR2 SYGVQD (reference sequence). This CDR3 is 14 amino acids long. V trimming: 5 bases; J trimming: 5 bases; junction bases outside the gene matches: 8. CDR3 region: CASSRDPTGETQYF. The CDR3 DNA reads TGCGCCAGCAGTCGCGATCCGACAGGGGAGACCCAGTACTTC.

The rearrangement joins TRBV5-1 to TRBJ2-1; 7 nucleotides match TRBD2. V gave up 0 bases and J gave up 6 bases; unmatched junction bases: 12. The CDR3 extends over 17 amino acids. CDR1 SGHRS and CDR2 YFSETQ come from the germline V gene. DNA for the CDR3: TGCGCCAGCAGCTTGGCCAATCGGGCTAGCGGAGCCAATGAGCAGTTCTTC. It specifies CASSLANRASGANEQFF.

This clone has more than one count but fewer than ten. The chain is built from TRBV7-6 and TRBJ2-1; D ambiguous. Germline loops: CDR1 SGHVS, CDR2 FNYEAQ. The CDR3 covers 13 residues. V was clipped by 4 bases and J by 6 bases, with 10 bases between them. CDR3 amino acids: CASSYNRFNEQFF. The CDR3 nucleotides read TGTGCCAGCAGCTACAATCGTTTCAATGAGCAGTTCTTC.

This clone came up a few times. The chain couples TRBV12-5 to TRBJ1-3; D possibly corresponds to TRBD1 (5 bases). CDR3 length: 16 amino acids. V dropped 5 bases and J dropped 5 bases, with 19 bases sitting between them. Per germline, CDR1 LGHNT and CDR2 FRNRAP. This chain's CDR3 is CASGVGRSRERNTIYF. CDR3 nucleotides: TGTGCTAGTGGTGTGGGGCGGTCACGGGAGCGAAACACCATATATTTT.

This chain uses TRBV9 with TRBJ2-2; D is unclear. The CDR3 length is 15 residues. Trimming left V 0 bases short and J 1 base short, with 7 bases between. Germline values: CDR1 SGDLS, CDR2 YYNGEE. The CDR3 nucleotides are TGTGCCAGCAGCGTAGGGGCCCTGAACACCGGGGAGCTGTTTTTT. Its protein product is CASSVGALNTGELFF.

This clone was counted only a few times. The gene calls are TRBV5-5 and TRBJ2-7, with no clear D. The V end lost 4 bases, the J end lost 1 base, and 3 bases lay between the germline ends. The CDR3 runs to 11 residues. Germline CDR1 reads SGHKS; CDR2 reads YYEKEE (reference sequence). The DNA for the CDR3 is TGTGCCAGCAGCCCGTCCTACGAGCAGTACTTC. This gives the protein CASSPSYEQYF.

This clone has a handful of counts. The gene calls are TRBV4-3 and TRBJ2-7; 8 bases line up with TRBD1. Per germline, CDR1 LGHNA and CDR2 YSLEER. V shed 4 bases and J 3 bases; nucleotides not matched to a gene: 8. This CDR3 spans 15 amino acids. The DNA for the CDR3 is TGCGCCAGCAGCCCAGAGCGGACAGGGATCTACGAGCAGTACTTC. It encodes CASSPERTGIYEQYF.

The genes are TRBV2 and TRBJ2-5; D not certain. The CDR3 is 12 residues long. Trimming left V 5 bases short and J 3 bases short, with 7 bases between. In germline, CDR1 is SNHLY, CDR2 FYNNEI. DNA for the CDR3: TGTGCCAGCAGTAGCAGGAAAGAGACCCAGTACTTC. Translating it yields CASSSRKETQYF. Based on the CDR3 plus reference TRBV2 and TRBJ2-5, the full variable domain is EPEVTQTPSHQVTQMGQEVILRCVPISNHLYFYWYRQILGQKVEFLVSFYNNEISEKSEIFDDQFSVERPDGSNFTLKIRSTKLEDSAMYFCASSSRKETQYFGPGTRLLVL.

The genes are TRBV4-1 and TRBJ2-7; 13 positions match TRBD2. Germline V gene sequence: CDR1 MGHRA, CDR2 YSYEKL. CDR3 length: 18 residues. With V trimmed by 0 bases and J by 6 bases, 11 bases remained unmatched. CDR3 bases: TGCGCCAGCAGCCAAGACGGGGGCGGACTAGCGGGAGAAAGCGAGCAGTACTTC. This translates into CASSQDGGGLAGESEQYF.

This chain links TRBV27 with TRBJ2-7, with TRBD2 as a possible D gene (6 bases). Germline-derived CDR1 and CDR2 are MNHEY and SMNVEV (reference sequence). V was cut by 1 base and J by 6 bases, with 10 bases left in between. The length of the CDR3 is 13 residues. The DNA of the CDR3 is TGTGCCAGCAGTTTATTGGGGGACTCCGAGCAGTACTTC. Protein: CASSLLGDSEQYF.